Shown below are 15 T cell receptor beta chains from a single sample sequenced in a study of Graves' ophthalmopathy and Graves' hyperthyroidism. Amplifying from RNA transcripts, the study obtained TCR beta CDR3 regions. RT-PCR with HTBI primers came first, then second-round multiplex PCR. TCRdb called the multiplex PCR reads again in MiXCR, with one record for every CDR3 protein. The sample lists 600,000 to 950,000 distinct CDR3 sequences, 40% occurring once. Sample: peripheral blood. Source of these receptors: an adult man with Graves' ophthalmopathy.

CDR3 loop: CASSEGRQPNSPLHF. The DNA of the CDR3 is TGTGCCAGCAGCGAGGGGAGACAGCCCAATTCACCCCTCCACTTT. This sequence joins TRBV9 and TRBJ1-6; weak D call: TRBD1 (5 bases). From germline, CDR1 is SGDLS and CDR2 YYNGEE. V gave up 3 bases and J gave up 7 bases, with 14 bases separating them. CDR3 length: 15 residues. The full variable domain, with the rest looked up from reference TRBV9 and TRBJ1-6, is DSGVTQTPKHLITATGQRVTLRCSPRSGDLSVYWYQQSLDQGLQFLIQYYNGEERAKGNILERFSAQQFPDLHSELNLSSLELGDSALYFCASSEGRQPNSPLHFGNGTRLTVT.

In this sample, this clonotype turned up once. This clone may be a read error of a much larger clone one base away. This CDR3 is missing its conserved last phenylalanine or tryptophan, likely due to a read error. The chain combines TRBV7-3 with TRBJ2-5; 8 nucleotides agree with TRBD1. J gave up 4 bases and V 5 bases, and 6 bases lay outside the gene matches. From germline, CDR1 is SGHTA and CDR2 FQGTGA. The CDR3 covers 14 residues. The CDR3 is CASSPRTGRETQYL. CDR3 DNA sequence: TGTGCCAGCAGCCCCCGGACAGGGAGAGAGACCCAGTACCTC.

This chain joins TRBV29-1 and TRBJ1-4, with 9 bases aligning to TRBD1. This CDR3 contains 15 residues. CDR1 and CDR2 from the germline V gene are SQVTM and ANQGSEA. The trim removed 6 bases at V and 3 bases at J, leaving 8 bases unmatched. CDR3 in amino acids: CSVSRDRVPNEKLFF. As DNA, the CDR3 is TGCAGCGTGTCCCGGGACAGGGTTCCTAATGAAAAACTGTTTTTT.

The V call is TRBV7-2, the J call TRBJ2-7; possibly TRBD1 or TRBD2 for D (6 bases each). The CDR3 has 14 amino acids. Between the trimmed V and J ends, which lost 5 bases and 2 bases, there was a span of 13 bases. Germline CDR1 reads SGHTA; CDR2 reads FQGNSA. CDR3 bases: TGTGCCAGCAGCAAGGGGGGTCCAGCCTACGAGCAGTACTTC. Protein: CASSKGGPAYEQYF.

About this clonotype itself: A read error is possible here, since a much larger clone lies one base away. J is TRBJ1-1 and V is TRBV7-9; TRBD1 might be the D (6 bases). Trimming left V 2 bases short and J 4 bases short, with 8 bases between. Per the germline V gene, CDR1 is SEHNR and CDR2 is FQNEAQ (reference sequence). The CDR3 runs to 13 residues. CDR3 sequence reads: CASSLMGATEAFF. As DNA, the CDR3 is TGTGCCAGCAGCTTAATGGGGGCCACTGAAGCTTTCTTT.

The chain combines TRBV5-5 with TRBJ1-1; TRBD1 matches 9 bases. Germline CDR1 is SGHKS and CDR2 is YYEKEE (reference sequence). This CDR3 region has 18 residues. With V trimmed by 6 bases and J by 0 bases, 15 bases remained unmatched. CDR3 sequence: CASKLWGQGRTMNTEAFF. DNA of the CDR3: TGTGCCAGCAAGCTCTGGGGACAGGGAAGGACCATGAACACTGAAGCTTTCTTT.

For this clonotype: A read error may be the cause here, since a much bigger clone is one base away. The genes are TRBV7-2 and TRBJ1-5; tentatively, D is TRBD1 (5 bases). This CDR3 has 15 residues. CDR1 and CDR2 (germline): SGHTA, FQGNSA. The ends were cut back, 0 bases at V and 13 bases at J, with 19 bases in the middle. This CDR3 is CASSLATAESEGQHF. The DNA of the CDR3 is TGTGCCAGCAGCTTAGCGACAGCCGAATCAGAGGGTCAGCATTTT.

About this clonotype itself: One end of the junction varies from germline; a read error may be responsible. The chain recombines TRBV20-1 with TRBJ2-2, with D possibly TRBD2 on 5 matching bases. The CDR3 runs 11 residues. CDR1 and CDR2 from the germline V gene are DFQATT and SNEGSKA (reference sequence). The CDR3 reads CSASSDGELYF. The DNA of the CDR3 is TGCAGTGCTAGTTCGGACGGGGAGCTGTACTTC.

The CDR3 nucleotides are TGCAGTGCTAGAGCCCAAGTCAGTTCGACCCGAAAGGGCGAGCAGTACTTC. Its translation: CSARAQVSSTRKGEQYF. V is TRBV20-1 and J is TRBJ2-7, with no clear D. The germline gives CDR1 DFQATT, CDR2 SNEGSKA (reference sequence). This CDR3 is 17 amino acids long. The V gene lost 1 base and the J gene lost 6 bases, with 25 bases spanning the gap.

The genes are TRBV5-6 and TRBJ2-7, with no clear D. The CDR3 has 13 residues. Germline V gives CDR1 SGHDT, CDR2 YYEEEE. V was trimmed by 1 base and J by 2 bases, leaving 7 bases between them. The CDR3 DNA reads as TGTGCCAGCAGCTTGTACGGTGCCTACGAGCAGTACTTC. Protein: CASSLYGAYEQYF.

This clonotype was counted between two and nine times. The chain links TRBV20-1 to TRBJ2-6; D unresolved. V gave up 1 base and J gave up 1 base, with 8 bases separating them. This CDR3 region has 15 residues. Germline CDR1 is DFQATT and CDR2 is SNEGSKA (reference sequence). The CDR3 DNA reads TGCAGTGCTAGAGTGGATAGGTCTGGGGCCAACGTCCTGACTTTC. Protein sequence: CSARVDRSGANVLTF.

This clonotype was recorded many times. The genes are TRBV7-2 and TRBJ2-7, with TRBD1 matching over 7 bases. In germline, CDR1 is SGHTA, CDR2 FQGNSA. The CDR3 runs to 13 residues. V was clipped by 5 bases and J by 4 bases; unmatched bases: 5. The CDR3 nucleotides are TGTGCCAGCAGCCGTGACAGGGTGTACGAGCAGTACTTC. Amino acid sequence: CASSRDRVYEQYF.

In its sample, this clonotype was seen many times. The CDR3, as DNA: TGTGCCATCAGTGATGGGGACGGGGGAAGCACTGAAGCTTTCTTT. Translating gives CAISDGDGGSTEAFF. The rearrangement joins TRBV10-3 to TRBJ1-1, with D possibly matching TRBD1 (5 bases). Trimming shortened V by 3 bases and J by 4 bases, and 15 bases separated the two germline ends. This CDR3 region has 15 residues. Germline lookup yields CDR1 ENHRY and CDR2 SYGVKD.

This clonotype has just a few counts. The CDR3 protein is CASSSYLQETQYF. CDR3 in DNA: TGTGCCAGCAGCAGTTATCTCCAAGAGACCCAGTACTTC. The chain employs TRBV5-5 and TRBJ2-5; the D is unclear. Germline lookup yields CDR1 SGHKS and CDR2 YYEKEE (reference sequence). The CDR3 totals 13 residues. V was trimmed by 4 bases and J by 1 base, leaving 8 bases between them.

For this clonotype: This may be a read error: a much more frequent sequence differs by one nucleotide. The chain employs TRBV19 and TRBJ1-2; D gene uncertain. CDR3 length: 13 amino acids. Germline lookup yields CDR1 LNHDA and CDR2 SQIVND (reference sequence). CDR3 region: CASRRVESYGYAF. The CDR3 bases are TGTGCCAGTAGGAGGGTAGAAAGCTATGGCTACGCCTTC.